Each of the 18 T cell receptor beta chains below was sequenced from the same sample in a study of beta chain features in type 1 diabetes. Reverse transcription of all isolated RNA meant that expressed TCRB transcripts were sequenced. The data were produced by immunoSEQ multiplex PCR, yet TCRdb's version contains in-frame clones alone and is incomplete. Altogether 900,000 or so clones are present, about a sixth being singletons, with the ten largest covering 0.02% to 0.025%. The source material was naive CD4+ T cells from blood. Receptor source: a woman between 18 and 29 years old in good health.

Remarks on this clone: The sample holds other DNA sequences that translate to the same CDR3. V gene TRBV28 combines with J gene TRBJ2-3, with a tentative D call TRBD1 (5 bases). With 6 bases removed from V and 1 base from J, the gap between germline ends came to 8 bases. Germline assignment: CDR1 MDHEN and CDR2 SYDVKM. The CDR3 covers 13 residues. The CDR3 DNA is TGTGCCAGCAGGGGGCCTCGCACAGATACGCAGTATTTT. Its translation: CASRGPRTDTQYF.

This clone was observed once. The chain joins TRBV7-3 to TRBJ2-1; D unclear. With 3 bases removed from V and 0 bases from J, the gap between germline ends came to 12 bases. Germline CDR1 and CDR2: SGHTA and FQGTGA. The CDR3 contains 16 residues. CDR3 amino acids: CASSLTPAGSYNEQFF. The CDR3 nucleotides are TGTGCCAGCAGCTTGACTCCGGCCGGCTCCTACAATGAGCAGTTCTTC.

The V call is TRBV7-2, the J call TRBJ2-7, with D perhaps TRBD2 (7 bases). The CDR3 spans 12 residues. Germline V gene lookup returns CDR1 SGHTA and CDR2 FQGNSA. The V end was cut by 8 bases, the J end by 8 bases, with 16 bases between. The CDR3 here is CASAGGQRKQYF. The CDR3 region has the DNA TGTGCCAGCGCCGGGGGGCAAAGGAAGCAGTACTTC.

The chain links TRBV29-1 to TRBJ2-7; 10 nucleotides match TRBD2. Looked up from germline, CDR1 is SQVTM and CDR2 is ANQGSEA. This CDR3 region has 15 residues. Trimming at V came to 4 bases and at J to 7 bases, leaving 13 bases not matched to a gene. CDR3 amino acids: CSVAEQAGGPWEQYF. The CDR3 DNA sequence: TGCAGCGTTGCGGAGCAAGCGGGAGGGCCTTGGGAGCAGTACTTC.

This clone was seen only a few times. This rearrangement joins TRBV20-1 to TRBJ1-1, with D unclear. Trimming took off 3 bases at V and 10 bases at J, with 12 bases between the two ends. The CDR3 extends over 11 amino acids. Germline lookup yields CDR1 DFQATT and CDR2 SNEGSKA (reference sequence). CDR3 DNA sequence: TGCAGTGCTAGGTACCTGGCGGGAGCTTTCTTT. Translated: CSARYLAGAFF.

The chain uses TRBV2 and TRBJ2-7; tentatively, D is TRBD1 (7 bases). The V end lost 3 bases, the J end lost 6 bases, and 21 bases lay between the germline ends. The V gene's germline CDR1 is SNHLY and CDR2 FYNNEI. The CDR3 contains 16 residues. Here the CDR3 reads CASSDRFLEGASEQYF. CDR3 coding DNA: TGTGCCAGCAGTGATCGCTTCTTGGAGGGGGCCTCCGAGCAGTACTTC.

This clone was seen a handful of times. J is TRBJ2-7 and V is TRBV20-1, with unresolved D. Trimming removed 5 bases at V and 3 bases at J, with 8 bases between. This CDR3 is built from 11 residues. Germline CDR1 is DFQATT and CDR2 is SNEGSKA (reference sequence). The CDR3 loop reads CSAPEFYEQYF. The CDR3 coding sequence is TGCAGTGCTCCAGAGTTCTACGAGCAGTACTTC.

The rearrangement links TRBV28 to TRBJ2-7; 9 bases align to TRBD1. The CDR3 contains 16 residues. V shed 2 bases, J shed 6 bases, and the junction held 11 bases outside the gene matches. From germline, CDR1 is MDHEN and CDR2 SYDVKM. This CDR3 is CASSLPNRQGEGEQYF. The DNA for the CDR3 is TGTGCCAGCAGTTTACCAAACAGACAGGGGGAAGGCGAGCAGTACTTC.

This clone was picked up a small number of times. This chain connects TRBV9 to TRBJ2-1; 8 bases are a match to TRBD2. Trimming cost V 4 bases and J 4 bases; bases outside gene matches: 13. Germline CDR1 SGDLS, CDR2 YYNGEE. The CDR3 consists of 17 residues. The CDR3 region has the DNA TGTGCCAGCAGCCCGCGCGCCACTAGCGGAGGATACAATGAGCAGTTCTTC. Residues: CASSPRATSGGYNEQFF. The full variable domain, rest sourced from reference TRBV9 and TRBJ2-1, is DSGVTQTPKHLITATGQRVTLRCSPRSGDLSVYWYQQSLDQGLQFLIQYYNGEERAKGNILERFSAQQFPDLHSELNLSSLELGDSALYFCASSPRATSGGYNEQFFGPGTRLTVL.

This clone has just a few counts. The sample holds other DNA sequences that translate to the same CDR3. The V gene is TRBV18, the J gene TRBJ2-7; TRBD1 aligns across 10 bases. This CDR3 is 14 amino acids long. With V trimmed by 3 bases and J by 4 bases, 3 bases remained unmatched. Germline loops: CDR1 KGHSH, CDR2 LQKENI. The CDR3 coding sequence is TGTGCCAGCTCACCGGACAGGGGGATTTACGAGCAGTACTTC. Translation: CASSPDRGIYEQYF.

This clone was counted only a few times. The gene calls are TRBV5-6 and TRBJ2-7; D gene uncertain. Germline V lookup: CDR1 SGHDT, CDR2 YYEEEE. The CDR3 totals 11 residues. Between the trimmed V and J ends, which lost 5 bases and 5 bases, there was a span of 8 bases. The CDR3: CASSINNEQYF. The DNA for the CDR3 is TGTGCCAGCAGTATCAACAACGAGCAGTACTTC.

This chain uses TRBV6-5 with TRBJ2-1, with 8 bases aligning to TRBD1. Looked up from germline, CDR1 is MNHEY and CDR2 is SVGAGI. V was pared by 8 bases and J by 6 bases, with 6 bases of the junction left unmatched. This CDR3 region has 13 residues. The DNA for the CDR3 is TGTGCCAGCCGGTTACAGGGGGGCAATGAGCAGTTCTTC. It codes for CASRLQGGNEQFF.

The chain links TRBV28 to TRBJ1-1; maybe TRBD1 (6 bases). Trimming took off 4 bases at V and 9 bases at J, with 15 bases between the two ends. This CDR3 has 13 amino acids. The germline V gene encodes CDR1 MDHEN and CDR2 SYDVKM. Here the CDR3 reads CASSYTGRLKAFF. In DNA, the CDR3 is TGTGCCAGCAGTTACACAGGGAGATTAAAAGCTTTCTTT.

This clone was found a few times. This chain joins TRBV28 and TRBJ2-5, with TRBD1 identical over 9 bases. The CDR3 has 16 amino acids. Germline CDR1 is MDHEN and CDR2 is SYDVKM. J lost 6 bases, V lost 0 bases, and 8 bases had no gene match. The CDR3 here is CASSLWIGTGRQTQYF. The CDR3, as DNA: TGTGCCAGCAGTTTATGGATAGGGACAGGGAGACAGACCCAGTACTTC.

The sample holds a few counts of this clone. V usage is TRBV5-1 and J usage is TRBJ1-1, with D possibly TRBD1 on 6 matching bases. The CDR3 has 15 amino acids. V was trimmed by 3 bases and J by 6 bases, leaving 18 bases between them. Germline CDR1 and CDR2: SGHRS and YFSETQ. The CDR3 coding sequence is TGCGCCAGCAGCTCCCCGACAGGAGGAGGAGCTGAAGCTTTCTTT. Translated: CASSSPTGGGAEAFF.

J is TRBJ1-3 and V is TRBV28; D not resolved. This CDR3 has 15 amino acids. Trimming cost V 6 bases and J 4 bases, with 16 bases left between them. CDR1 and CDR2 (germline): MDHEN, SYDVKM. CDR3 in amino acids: CASRSAGQEGNTIYF. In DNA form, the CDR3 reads TGTGCCAGCAGGTCAGCCGGCCAGGAAGGAAACACCATATATTTT.

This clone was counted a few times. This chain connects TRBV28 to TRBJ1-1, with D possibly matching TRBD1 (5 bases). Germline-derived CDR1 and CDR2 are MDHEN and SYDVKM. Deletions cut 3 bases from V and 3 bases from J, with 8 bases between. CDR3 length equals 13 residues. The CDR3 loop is CASSFPRDTEAFF. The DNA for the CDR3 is TGTGCCAGCAGTTTTCCCAGGGACACTGAAGCTTTCTTT.

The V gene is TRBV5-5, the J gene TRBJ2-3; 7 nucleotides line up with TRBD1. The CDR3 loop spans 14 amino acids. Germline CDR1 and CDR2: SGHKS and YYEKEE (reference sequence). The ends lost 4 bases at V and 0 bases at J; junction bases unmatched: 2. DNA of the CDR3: TGTGCCAGCAGCCAACAGGGGAGCACAGATACGCAGTATTTT. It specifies CASSQQGSTDTQYF.